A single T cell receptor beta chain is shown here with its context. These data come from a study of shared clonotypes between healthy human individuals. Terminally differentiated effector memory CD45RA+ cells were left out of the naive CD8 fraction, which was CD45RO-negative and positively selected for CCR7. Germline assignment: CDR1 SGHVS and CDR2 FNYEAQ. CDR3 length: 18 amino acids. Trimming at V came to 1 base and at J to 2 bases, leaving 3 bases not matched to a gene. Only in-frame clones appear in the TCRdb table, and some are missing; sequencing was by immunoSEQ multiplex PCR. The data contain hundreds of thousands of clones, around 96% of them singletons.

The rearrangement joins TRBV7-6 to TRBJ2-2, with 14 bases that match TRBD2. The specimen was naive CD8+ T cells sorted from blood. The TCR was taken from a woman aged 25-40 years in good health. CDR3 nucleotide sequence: TGTGCCAGCAGCTTAGTCGGGACTAGCGGGGGCAACACCGGGGAGCTGTTTTTT. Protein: CASSLVGTSGGNTGELFF.